These 10 T cell receptor beta chains came from one sample sequenced in a study of OX40 agonist ivuxolimab in advanced cancers. Generated by immunoSEQ multiplex PCR, the TCRdb table keeps only in-frame clones and is missing some. The sample lists approximately 60,000 clones, 85% occurring once. This specimen consisted of CD4+ or CD8+ T cells sorted from blood, obtained in a trial of the OX40 agonist ivuxolimab. The receptor set was obtained from an adult with an advanced solid tumor such as melanoma, head and neck, liver or kidney cancer.

The count of this clone is one. The chain employs TRBV27 and TRBJ2-3; D perhaps matches TRBD2 (5 bases). This CDR3 region has 13 residues. CDR1 is MNHEY, CDR2 SMNVEV, per germline (reference sequence). V lost 5 bases to trimming and J lost 4 bases, with 10 bases between them. In nucleotides, the CDR3 is TGTGCCAGCAGTCTGACCGGGGCAGATACGCAGTATTTT. This codes for CASSLTGADTQYF.

V is TRBV7-9 and J is TRBJ2-1; TRBD2 might be the D (7 bases). This CDR3 has 14 residues. V was cut by 4 bases and J by 3 bases, with 10 bases left in between. Germline-derived CDR1 and CDR2 are SEHNR and FQNEAQ (reference sequence). Written as DNA, the CDR3 is TGTGCCAGCAGCTGGGGGGGCTTCTACAATGAGCAGTTCTTC. Encoded protein: CASSWGGFYNEQFF.

This clone was seen a few times. The chain recombines TRBV4-1 with TRBJ1-2, with D unresolved. With 3 bases removed from V and 0 bases from J, the gap between germline ends came to 17 bases. Germline V gives CDR1 MGHRA, CDR2 YSYEKL. CDR3 length: 17 residues. The CDR3 region is CASSHPIPRKANYGYTF. The CDR3 DNA reads as TGCGCCAGCAGCCACCCTATCCCCAGGAAAGCTAACTATGGCTACACCTTC.

As regards this clone: The same CDR3 also results from other DNA sequences found in this sample. This chain uses TRBV5-4 with TRBJ1-1; D uncertain. The V and J ends lost 0 bases and 6 bases respectively, with 9 bases between them. This CDR3 is 13 amino acids long. Germline CDR1 SGHNT, CDR2 YYREEE (reference sequence). CDR3 sequence: CASSLVGRPEAFF. CDR3 nucleotide sequence: TGTGCCAGCAGCTTGGTTGGAAGGCCTGAAGCTTTCTTT.

This clone has just a few counts. This chain links TRBV19 with TRBJ1-1; perhaps TRBD1 as D (6 bases). Trimming pared 6 bases from V and 0 bases from J, leaving 17 bases between. Germline V gene lookup returns CDR1 LNHDA and CDR2 SQIVND (reference sequence). The CDR3 is 16 amino acids. The CDR3 DNA reads as TGTGCCAGTAGCCTGAGCTGGACAGCCATGAACACTGAAGCTTTCTTT. The encoded protein is CASSLSWTAMNTEAFF.

The chain carries TRBV6-6 and TRBJ1-5; D is ambiguous. In germline, CDR1 is MNHNY, CDR2 SVGAGI (reference sequence). The germline V and J ends were trimmed by 8 bases and 1 base, with 6 bases remaining between them. The CDR3 spans 12 residues. The chain's CDR3 is CASVASNQPQHF. The CDR3 nucleotides are TGTGCCAGCGTAGCCAGCAATCAGCCCCAGCATTTT.

The chain links TRBV9 to TRBJ2-4; perhaps TRBD1 as D (6 bases). V was trimmed by 0 bases and J by 1 base, leaving 14 bases between them. The germline CDR1 and CDR2 sequences are SGDLS and YYNGEE. The CDR3 length is 17 residues. For the CDR3, the DNA is TGTGCCAGCAGCGTAGGGGGGCCGGGTGAGGCCAAAAACATTCAGTACTTC. Its translation: CASSVGGPGEAKNIQYF.

The chain employs TRBV18 and TRBJ1-1, with D possibly TRBD1 on 5 matching bases. Trimming removed 2 bases at V and 8 bases at J, with 12 bases between. The CDR3 is made up of 13 amino acids. The germline CDR1 and CDR2 sequences are KGHSH and LQKENI. The CDR3 reads CASSPGAWREAFF. In DNA, the CDR3 is TGTGCCAGCTCACCAGGGGCCTGGCGAGAAGCTTTCTTT.

This clone has only a few counts. This chain joins TRBV5-1 and TRBJ2-5, with 9 bases fitting TRBD1. V lost 0 bases to trimming and J lost 4 bases; unmatched junction nucleotides: 4. The germline gives CDR1 SGHRS, CDR2 YFSETQ. The CDR3 extends over 15 amino acids. DNA for the CDR3: TGCGCCAGCAGCTTGGGAGCGACAGGGGGAGAGACCCAGTACTTC. Its translation: CASSLGATGGETQYF.

The V call is TRBV4-1, the J call TRBJ2-1; D is uncertain. CDR1 MGHRA and CDR2 YSYEKL come from the germline V gene. The CDR3 has 14 residues. Trimming shortened V by 4 bases and J by 5 bases, and 12 bases separated the two germline ends. CDR3 DNA: TGCGCCAGCAGCCCAGCTTTCGTGGACAATGAGCAGTTCTTC. Protein product: CASSPAFVDNEQFF.